This TCR beta chain originates from a study of blood T cell repertoires in COVID-19. Study details: Sites across the United States, Italy and Spain contributed samples from acute and convalescent COVID-19.

The authors' processing: Amplification of reference gene primers was used by the study to estimate nucleated cell counts. Sequencing used immunoSEQ multiplex PCR; TCRdb keeps in-frame clones, though not all of them. V and J calls and clone size are copied from that table; D and trimming were computed from the DNA. Of tens of thousands of clones detected, 81% appear once; the ten largest clones hold about 3.2%. The CDR3 is 15 residues long. Trimming left V 0 bases short and J 0 bases short, with 6 bases between. Germline V CDR1 and CDR2: SGDLS, YYNGEE. Enrolment of Seattle patients took place during active infection, and they were followed longitudinally.

The V gene is TRBV9, the J gene TRBJ2-2; D gene ambiguous. The TCR was taken from a man aged 70 or older with COVID-19, enrolled during active disease. Sequencing was done on a sample of peripheral blood. This CDR3 is CASSVVPANTGELFF. CDR3 DNA: TGTGCCAGCAGCGTAGTACCGGCGAACACCGGGGAGCTGTTTTTT.